A selection of T cell receptor beta chains follows, all from one sample in a study of radiotherapy plus CTLA-4 blockade in lung cancer. Clones were read by immunoSEQ multiplex PCR, and TCRdb kept only the in-frame ones, dropping some. This table holds roughly 53,000 clones, approximately 79% found once. Sequenced material: peripheral blood, taken from a patient treated with radiotherapy plus ipilimumab. These receptors were obtained from a human donor with non-small cell lung cancer who had a partial response to radiotherapy plus ipilimumab. CDR3s include the opening cysteine and the closing phenylalanine or tryptophan. The D gene is left open where the match is weak. Clone sizes are given selectively: once, few, many, or a class where the clone is expanded.

size	J	D	V	DNA	CDR3
NA	TRBJ2-7	TRBD1	TRBV5-1	TGCGCCAGCAGCGAACAGGGGGCAAGCTACGAGCAGTACTTC	CASSEQGASYEQYF
NA	TRBJ2-7	NA	TRBV4-3	TGCGCCAGCAGCCAAGACGAGGCAGGGATGATCGACGAGCAGTACTTC	CASSQDEAGMIDEQYF
NA	TRBJ2-7	TRBD2	TRBV13	TGTGCCAGCAGTCCAGCGGGGAGGCCCTACGAGCAGTACTTC	CASSPAGRPYEQYF
NA	TRBJ2-1	TRBD2	TRBV11-2	TGTGCCAGCAGATCGGGGGGGGTGAACAATGAGCAGTTCTTC	CASRSGGVNNEQFF
once	TRBJ1-2	NA	TRBV6-5	TGTGCCAGGGCAGACCAGGGGTCACCGGGGTATGGCTACACCTTC	CARADQGSPGYGYTF
once	TRBJ2-1	NA	TRBV11-3	TGTGCCAGCAGCCCCGTGGGGGCTCTCTACAATGAGCAGTTCTTC	CASSPVGALYNEQFF
NA	TRBJ2-2	NA	TRBV7-2	TGTGCCAGCAGCTCCCGAGGTGGAGGGACGAACACCGGGGAGCTGTTTTTT	CASSSRGGGTNTGELFF
NA	TRBJ2-7	NA	TRBV6-6	TGTGCCAGCAGTTACCCCGGGGTGTCCTACGAGCAGTACTTC	CASSYPGVSYEQYF
NA	TRBJ2-1	TRBD2	TRBV4-3	TGCGCCAGCAGCACGGGGGGGGGTCCCTACAATGAGCAGTTCTTC	CASSTGGGPYNEQFF
NA	TRBJ2-3	TRBD2	TRBV5-4	TGTGCCAGCAGGGTAGCGGGGGGCCTCCCAGATACGCAGTATTTT	CASRVAGGLPDTQYF
NA	TRBJ1-1	TRBD1	TRBV7-2	TGTGCCAGCAGCTTAGCAGGGACAGGGGTCACTGAAGCTTTCTTT	CASSLAGTGVTEAFF
few	TRBJ2-2	TRBD1	TRBV9	TGTGCCAGCAGCGTAGTATTTGGGACAGGGAACACCGGGGAGCTGTTTTTT	CASSVVFGTGNTGELFF
NA	TRBJ2-7	NA	TRBV19	TGTGCCAGTAGTATAGCAGGGTCGACCTACGAGCAGTACTTC	CASSIAGSTYEQYF
NA	TRBJ1-1	TRBD1	TRBV7-2	TGTGCCAGCAGCGTGAGACAGGGAGGAACTGAAGCTTTCTTT	CASSVRQGGTEAFF
NA	TRBJ2-7	NA	TRBV18	TGTGCCAGCTCACTTTCGGACAGCTACGAGCAGTACTTC	CASSLSDSYEQYF
NA	TRBJ1-5	TRBD1	TRBV7-2	TGTGCCAGCAGCCCTTGGACAGGGGTAGGTAGCAATCAGCCCCAGCATTTT	CASSPWTGVGSNQPQHF
NA	TRBJ1-2	NA	TRBV6-5	TGTGCCAGCAGCCGGGCGGGGGGCATCTATGGCTACACCTTC	CASSRAGGIYGYTF
NA	TRBJ2-2	NA	TRBV7-6	TGTGCCAGCAGCGTCACAGGGATCGCGAACACCGGGGAGCTGTTTTTT	CASSVTGIANTGELFF
NA	TRBJ2-2	NA	TRBV13	TGTGCCAGCAGCTTAGGGAGACAGAAAACCGGGGAGCTGTTTTTT	CASSLGRQKTGELFF
NA	TRBJ2-7	TRBD1	TRBV7-2	TGTGCCAGCAGCTTAGACCCAGGGGGCTACGAGCAGTACTTC	CASSLDPGGYEQYF
NA	TRBJ1-6	NA	TRBV4-3	TGCGCCAGCAGCCAGGGAGGGGCTTTGGGATCACCCCTCCACTTT	CASSQGGALGSPLHF
NA	TRBJ2-3	NA	TRBV6-5	TGTGCCAGCAGTTACGGGGGGGCCAGCACAGATACGCAGTATTTT	CASSYGGASTDTQYF
NA	TRBJ1-1	NA	TRBV7-9	TGTGCCAGCAGCTTACCGGGGGATGGCACTGAAGCTTTCTTT	CASSLPGDGTEAFF
NA	TRBJ2-3	TRBD2	TRBV28	TGTGCCAGCAGCTCAACCTTTGGGGGGGGGACAGATACGCAGTATTTT	CASSSTFGGGTDTQYF
NA	TRBJ2-3	TRBD1	TRBV11-2	TGTGCCAGCAGACAAACCGGGACAGGGACCCCAGATACGCAGTATTTT	CASRQTGTGTPDTQYF
NA	TRBJ1-6	TRBD1	TRBV4-2	TGTGCCAGCAGCCAAGGGACAGGATCCTCACCCCTCCACTTT	CASSQGTGSSPLHF
NA	TRBJ2-2	NA	TRBV6-5	TGTGCCAGCAGTTACGGCAGACACGGGGAGCTGTTTTTT	CASSYGRHGELFF
few	TRBJ1-2	NA	TRBV11-2	TGTGCCAGCAGCTCTGAAATGAGTGGCTACACCTTC	CASSSEMSGYTF
NA	TRBJ1-5	TRBD1	TRBV10-3	TGTGCCATCAGTGAGTCGGACAGGGGTCGGCCCCAGCATTTT	CAISESDRGRPQHF
NA	TRBJ1-2	TRBD1	TRBV29-1	TGCAGCGTTGTAGGGACAGGGGACCGCTACACCTTC	CSVVGTGDRYTF
NA	TRBJ1-5	NA	TRBV19	TGTGCCAGTAGTATAGGCGGGGAGAGCAATCAGCCCCAGCATTTT	CASSIGGESNQPQHF
NA	TRBJ1-1	NA	TRBV19	TGTGCCAGTAACCGGGGGATGGGGGACACTGAAGCTTTCTTT	CASNRGMGDTEAFF
once	TRBJ2-3	TRBD2	TRBV6-5	TGTGCCAGCAGTCTCCTAGCGGGGGGAACAGATACGCAGTATTTT	CASSLLAGGTDTQYF
NA	TRBJ1-6	TRBD1	TRBV6-6	TGTGCCAGCAGTTACTCGGAAGGGGGCAGTTCACCCCTCCACTTT	CASSYSEGGSSPLHF
NA	TRBJ1-4	NA	TRBV11-2	TGTGCCAGCAGCTTATCCGCGGGGAGAACTAATGAAAAACTGTTTTTT	CASSLSAGRTNEKLFF
NA	TRBJ1-6	NA	TRBV7-9	TGTGCCAGCAGCTTAGAGGCAGGGCCTCATAATTCACCCCTCCACTTT	CASSLEAGPHNSPLHF
NA	TRBJ2-2	NA	TRBV7-2	TGTGCCAGCAGCCCATACCCGGGATCCGGGGAGCTGTTTTTT	CASSPYPGSGELFF
NA	TRBJ2-6	TRBD1	TRBV5-6	TGTGCCAGCAGCCCCAGGGGGCCAGGTGGGGCCAACGTCCTGACTTTC	CASSPRGPGGANVLTF
NA	TRBJ2-7	NA	TRBV19	TGTGCCAGTAGTATCACAGGGGGGGCCTACGAGCAGTACTTC	CASSITGGAYEQYF
NA	TRBJ2-1	TRBD2	TRBV28	TGTGCCAGCAGTTTTTCCGGGGGGGACAATGAGCAGTTCTTC	CASSFSGGDNEQFF